The next 15 T cell receptor beta chains were all read from a single sample in a study of T cell responses to AZD1222 COVID-19 vaccine (dated by TCRdb to 2020 to 2023). The intended sense of this specimen's time point label: baseline before first vaccination. The sample's treatment or condition label, decoded: meningococcal conjugate vaccine given as trial control. Library preparation employed the immunoSEQ multiplex PCR assay. Entries here come from immuneACCESS through TCRdb and include only in-frame sequences with V and J called. Some clones fail to appear in such tables; in the studies checked, an unresolved V gene covers under half of the shortfall, and the cause of the remainder is unknown. This sample holds over 150,000 clones; about 91% were observed only once. The biggest ten clones account for roughly 4.4% of the sample. This specimen was peripheral blood, taken on day 0 of MenACWY control vaccination. The receptor set was obtained from an adult in good health.

The chain carries TRBV10-3 and TRBJ1-3; TRBD1 is a possible D gene (5 bases). V lost 6 bases, J lost 0 bases, and 15 bases lay in between. The CDR3 has 16 residues. From germline, CDR1 is ENHRY and CDR2 SYGVKD. The chain's CDR3 is CAISSGSATSGNTIYF. In DNA form, the CDR3 reads TGTGCCATCAGCTCAGGGTCCGCTACCTCTGGAAACACCATATATTTT.

This clone was detected once. The sample contains more than one DNA sequence encoding this CDR3. The chain couples TRBV5-1 to TRBJ1-3; tentative D call: TRBD1 (5 bases). The CDR3 covers 14 residues. V dropped 5 bases and J dropped 2 bases, with 11 bases sitting between them. Germline loops: CDR1 SGHRS, CDR2 YFSETQ. This CDR3 reads CASSDQGTGNTIYF. CDR3 DNA: TGCGCCAGCAGTGATCAGGGAACTGGAAACACCATATATTTT.

The chain combines TRBV19 with TRBJ1-5; tentatively, D is TRBD1 (5 bases). The CDR3 runs to 15 residues. In germline, CDR1 is LNHDA, CDR2 SQIVND (reference sequence). V was cut by 3 bases and J by 4 bases, with 13 bases left in between. The CDR3 here is CASSIGGLRNQPQHF. The CDR3, as DNA: TGTGCCAGTAGTATTGGGGGTCTCCGGAATCAGCCCCAGCATTTT.

The CDR3 DNA sequence: TGTGCTAGTTCCGCGACAGGGGGCAATCTTCAGCCCCAGCATTTT. It yields the protein CASSATGGNLQPQHF. This chain uses TRBV12-5 with TRBJ1-5; TRBD1 agrees at 10 bases. CDR3 length equals 15 residues. The J segment lost 6 bases and the V segment lost 8 bases, leaving 10 bases of the junction unmatched. The germline gives CDR1 LGHNT, CDR2 FRNRAP.

This clone has a single count. This rearrangement joins TRBV2 to TRBJ1-2; tentatively, D is TRBD1 (6 bases). This CDR3 spans 14 amino acids. Per the germline V gene, CDR1 is SNHLY and CDR2 is FYNNEI. Trimming took off 5 bases at V and 5 bases at J, with 15 bases between the two ends. CDR3 loop: CASSLTGTYYGYTF. The CDR3 region has the DNA TGTGCCAGCAGTCTGACAGGAACCTATTATGGCTACACCTTC. Full variable domain (missing parts from reference TRBV2 and TRBJ1-2): EPEVTQTPSHQVTQMGQEVILRCVPISNHLYFYWYRQILGQKVEFLVSFYNNEISEKSEIFDDQFSVERPDGSNFTLKIRSTKLEDSAMYFCASSLTGTYYGYTFGSGTRLTVV.

V is TRBV27 and J is TRBJ1-2; 8 nucleotides line up with TRBD1. Germline-derived CDR1 and CDR2 are MNHEY and SMNVEV (reference sequence). Germline trimming cut 0 bases from V and 4 bases from J; bases unmatched to any gene: 4. The length of the CDR3 is 15 residues. CDR3 amino acids: CASSLSQTGVYGYTF. In DNA form, the CDR3 reads TGTGCCAGCAGTTTATCGCAGACAGGGGTCTATGGCTACACCTTC.

V usage is TRBV4-1 and J usage is TRBJ1-2, with D unresolved. Trimming removed 0 bases at V and 4 bases at J, with 3 bases between. This CDR3 has 12 amino acids. Germline CDR1 is MGHRA and CDR2 is YSYEKL. For the CDR3, the DNA is TGCGCCAGCAGCCAAGAGACCTATGGCTACACCTTC. Its protein product is CASSQETYGYTF.

V gene TRBV7-2 combines with J gene TRBJ1-5; D not certain. Germline assignment: CDR1 SGHTA and CDR2 FQGNSA. The CDR3 is 14 residues long. V gave up 3 bases and J gave up 0 bases, with 6 bases separating them. CDR3 loop: CASSFGVSNQPQHF. CDR3 in DNA: TGTGCCAGCAGCTTTGGAGTTAGCAATCAGCCCCAGCATTTT.

The chain recombines TRBV7-6 with TRBJ1-1, with 9 bases that match TRBD1. V shed 5 bases, J shed 5 bases, and the junction held 9 bases outside the gene matches. CDR3 length equals 15 residues. Per germline, CDR1 SGHVS and CDR2 FNYEAQ. CDR3 nucleotide sequence: TGTGCCAGCAGCCACGCCGACAGGGGGGAAACTGAAGCTTTCTTT. This encodes CASSHADRGETEAFF.

V and J are TRBV27 and TRBJ2-7, with 9 bases that match TRBD1. Trimming took 1 base from V and 5 from J; bases not matched to a gene: 9. Germline lookup yields CDR1 MNHEY and CDR2 SMNVEV (reference sequence). The CDR3 is 16 amino acids. In DNA form, the CDR3 reads TGTGCCAGCAGTTTATTTAGGACAGGGGAAGGAGACGAGCAGTACTTC. The encoded protein is CASSLFRTGEGDEQYF.

The chain employs TRBV3-1 (or the pseudogene TRBV3-2) and TRBJ1-6; D gene ambiguous. CDR3 size: 13 residues. The V gene's germline CDR1 is LGHDT and CDR2 YNNKEL (reference sequence). V shed 1 base and J shed 2 bases, with 0 bases lying between them. This chain's CDR3 is CASSQAYNSPLHF. Written as DNA, the CDR3 is TGTGCCAGCAGCCAAGCCTATAATTCACCCCTCCACTTT.

A note on this clone: One junction end does not reproduce the germline sequence, and a read error may be involved. The J gene is TRBJ1-2, the V gene TRBV18, with 8 positions matching TRBD1. From germline, CDR1 is KGHSH and CDR2 LQKENI. The CDR3 has 14 residues. The chain's CDR3 is CASSSPGQGYGYTF. The CDR3 coding sequence is TGTGCCAGCTCATCACCTGGACAGGGCTATGGCTACACCTTC.

The CDR3: CASSIRETGAYEQYF. The CDR3 DNA is TGTGCCAGTAGTATAAGGGAGACAGGGGCCTACGAGCAGTACTTC. The chain carries TRBV19 and TRBJ2-7, with 8 bases that match TRBD1. The V gene's germline CDR1 is LNHDA and CDR2 SQIVND (reference sequence). The CDR3 sequence is 15 residues long. J was trimmed by 2 bases and V by 2 bases; bases with no gene match: 5. Complete variable domain (other parts from reference TRBV19 and TRBJ2-7): DGGITQSPKYLFRKEGQNVTLSCEQNLNHDAMYWYRQDPGQGLRLIYYSQIVNDFQKGDIAEGYSVSREKKESFPLTVTSAQKNPTAFYLCASSIRETGAYEQYFGPGTRLTVT.

This sequence joins TRBV11-2 and TRBJ1-2, with D maybe TRBD1 (6 bases). V was cut by 6 bases and J by 3 bases, with 17 bases left in between. This CDR3 comprises 15 residues. In germline, CDR1 is SGHAT, CDR2 FQNNGV. DNA for the CDR3: TGTGCCAGCAGGACCCTGCGGGGGCATGACTATGGCTACACCTTC. Translation gives CASRTLRGHDYGYTF.

This clone was seen only a few times. This chain uses TRBV9 with TRBJ1-6; no clear D gene. The CDR3 has 12 residues. Germline V gene lookup returns CDR1 SGDLS and CDR2 YYNGEE. Trimming took off 3 bases at V and 9 bases at J, with 7 bases between the two ends. As DNA, the CDR3 is TGTGCCAGCAGCGCCCAAGGTTCACCCCTCCACTTT. The encoded protein is CASSAQGSPLHF.